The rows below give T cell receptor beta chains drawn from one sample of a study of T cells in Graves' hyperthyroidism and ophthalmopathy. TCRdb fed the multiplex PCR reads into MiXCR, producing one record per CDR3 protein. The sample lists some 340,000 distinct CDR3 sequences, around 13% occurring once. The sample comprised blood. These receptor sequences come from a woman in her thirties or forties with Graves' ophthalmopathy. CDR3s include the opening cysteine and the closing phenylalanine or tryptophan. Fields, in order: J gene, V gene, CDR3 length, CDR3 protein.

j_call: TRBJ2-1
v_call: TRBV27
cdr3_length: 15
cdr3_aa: CASSLYPPPEDEQFF

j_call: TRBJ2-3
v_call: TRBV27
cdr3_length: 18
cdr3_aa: CASSPFGGTSGGRNTQYF

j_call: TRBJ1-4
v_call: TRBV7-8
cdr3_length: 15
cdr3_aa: CASSLRTGTTEKLFF

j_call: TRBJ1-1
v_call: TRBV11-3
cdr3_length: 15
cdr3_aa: CASSLLGLMNTEAFF

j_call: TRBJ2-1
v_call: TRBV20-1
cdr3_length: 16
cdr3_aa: CSAREGLAGGDNEQFF

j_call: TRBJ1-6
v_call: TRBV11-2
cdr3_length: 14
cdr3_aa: CASSLVRAVSPLHF

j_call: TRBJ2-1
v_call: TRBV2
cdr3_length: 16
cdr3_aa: CASIQGGRSSYNEQFF

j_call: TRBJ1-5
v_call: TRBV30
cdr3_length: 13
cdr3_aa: CAWNSFDEQPQHF

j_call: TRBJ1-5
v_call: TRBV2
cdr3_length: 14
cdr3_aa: CASRAQLSNQPQHF

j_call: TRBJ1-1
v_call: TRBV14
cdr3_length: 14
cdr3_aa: CASSQRYGTQEAFF

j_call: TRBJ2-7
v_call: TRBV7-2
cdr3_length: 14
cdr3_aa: CASSPGLAFYEQYF

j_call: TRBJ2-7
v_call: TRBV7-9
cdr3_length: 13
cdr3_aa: CASSDGLVWEQYF

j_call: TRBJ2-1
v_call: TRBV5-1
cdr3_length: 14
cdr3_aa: CASSFRGGLNERFF

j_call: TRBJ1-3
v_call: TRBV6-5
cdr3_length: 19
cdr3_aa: CASSYSHPGRQGSGNTIYF

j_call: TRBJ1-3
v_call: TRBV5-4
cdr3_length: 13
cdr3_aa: CASSLVTGNTIYF

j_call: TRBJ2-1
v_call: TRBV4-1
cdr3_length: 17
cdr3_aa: CASSQASDGGAYNEQFF

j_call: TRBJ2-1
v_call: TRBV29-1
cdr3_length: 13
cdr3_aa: CSAERLGYNEQFF

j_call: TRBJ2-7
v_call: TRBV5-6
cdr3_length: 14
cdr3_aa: CASSLGYSSYEQYF

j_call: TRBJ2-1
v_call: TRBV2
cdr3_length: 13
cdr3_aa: CASRLGLLAGEFF

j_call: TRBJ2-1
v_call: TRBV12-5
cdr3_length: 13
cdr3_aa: CASGRRGAGEQFF

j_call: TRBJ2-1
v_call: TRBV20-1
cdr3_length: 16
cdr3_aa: CSARDRGPLGFNEQFF

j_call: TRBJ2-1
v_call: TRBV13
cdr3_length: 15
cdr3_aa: CASSQPSGGPNEQFF

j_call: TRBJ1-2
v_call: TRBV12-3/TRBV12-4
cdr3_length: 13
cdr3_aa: CASRVDTNYGYTF

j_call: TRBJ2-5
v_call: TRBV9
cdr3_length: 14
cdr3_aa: CASSVGMASETQYF